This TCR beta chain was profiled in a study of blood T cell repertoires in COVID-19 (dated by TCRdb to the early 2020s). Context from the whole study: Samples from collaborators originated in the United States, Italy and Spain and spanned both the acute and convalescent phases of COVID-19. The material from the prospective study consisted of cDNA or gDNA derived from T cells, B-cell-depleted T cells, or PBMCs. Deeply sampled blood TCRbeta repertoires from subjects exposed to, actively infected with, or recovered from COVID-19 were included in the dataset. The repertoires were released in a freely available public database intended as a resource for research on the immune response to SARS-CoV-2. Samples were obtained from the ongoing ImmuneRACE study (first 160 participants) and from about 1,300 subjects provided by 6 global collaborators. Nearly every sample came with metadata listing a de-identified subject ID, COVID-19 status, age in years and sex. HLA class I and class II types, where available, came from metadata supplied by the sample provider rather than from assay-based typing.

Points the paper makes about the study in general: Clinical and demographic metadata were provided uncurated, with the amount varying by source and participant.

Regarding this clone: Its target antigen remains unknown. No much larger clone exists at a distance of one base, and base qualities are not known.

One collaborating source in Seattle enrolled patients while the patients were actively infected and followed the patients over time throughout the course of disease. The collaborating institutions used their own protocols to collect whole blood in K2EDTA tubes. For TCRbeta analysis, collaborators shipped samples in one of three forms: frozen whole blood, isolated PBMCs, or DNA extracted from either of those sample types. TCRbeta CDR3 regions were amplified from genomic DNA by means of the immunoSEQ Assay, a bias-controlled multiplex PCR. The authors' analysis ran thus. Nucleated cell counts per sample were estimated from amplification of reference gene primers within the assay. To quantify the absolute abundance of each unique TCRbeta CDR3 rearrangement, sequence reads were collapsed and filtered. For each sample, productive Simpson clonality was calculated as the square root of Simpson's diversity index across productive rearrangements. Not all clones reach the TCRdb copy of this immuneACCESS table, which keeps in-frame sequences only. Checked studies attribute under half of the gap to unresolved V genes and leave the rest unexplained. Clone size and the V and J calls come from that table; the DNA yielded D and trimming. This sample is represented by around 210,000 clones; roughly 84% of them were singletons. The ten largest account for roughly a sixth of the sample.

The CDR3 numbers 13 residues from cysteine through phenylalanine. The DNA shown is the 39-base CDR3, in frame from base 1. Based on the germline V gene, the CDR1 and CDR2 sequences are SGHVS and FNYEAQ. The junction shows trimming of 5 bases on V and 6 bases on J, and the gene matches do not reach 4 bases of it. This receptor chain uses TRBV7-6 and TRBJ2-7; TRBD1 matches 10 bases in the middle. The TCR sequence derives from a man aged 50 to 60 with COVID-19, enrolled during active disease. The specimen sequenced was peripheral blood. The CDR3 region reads CASSPRDRGEQYF. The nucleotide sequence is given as TGTGCCAGCAGCCCTAGGGACAGGGGCGAGCAGTACTTC. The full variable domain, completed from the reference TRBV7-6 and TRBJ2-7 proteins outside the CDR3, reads GAGVSQSPRYKVTKRGQDVALRCDPISGHVSLYWYRQALGQGPEFLTYFNYEAQQDKSGLPNDRFSAERPEGSISTLTIQRTEQRDSAMYRCASSPRDRGEQYFGPGTRLTVT.